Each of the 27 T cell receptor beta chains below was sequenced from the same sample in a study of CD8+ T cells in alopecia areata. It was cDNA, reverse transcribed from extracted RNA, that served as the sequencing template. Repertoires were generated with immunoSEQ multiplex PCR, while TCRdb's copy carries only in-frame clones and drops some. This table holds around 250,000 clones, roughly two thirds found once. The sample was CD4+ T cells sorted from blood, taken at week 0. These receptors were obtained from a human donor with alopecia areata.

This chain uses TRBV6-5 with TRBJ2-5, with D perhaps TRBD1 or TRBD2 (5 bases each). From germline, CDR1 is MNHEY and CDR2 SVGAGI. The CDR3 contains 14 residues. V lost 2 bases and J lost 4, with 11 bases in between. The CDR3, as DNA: TGTGCCAGCAGTTACCGGGGTGGGGCAGAGACCCAGTACTTC. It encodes CASSYRGGAETQYF.

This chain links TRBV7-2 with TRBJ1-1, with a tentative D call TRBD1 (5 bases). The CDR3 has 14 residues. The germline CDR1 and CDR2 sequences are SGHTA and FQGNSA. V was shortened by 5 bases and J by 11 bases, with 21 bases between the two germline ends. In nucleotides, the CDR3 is TGTGCCAGCAGCCTAACCCGATTCGGGACTTATGCTTTCTTT. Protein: CASSLTRFGTYAFF.

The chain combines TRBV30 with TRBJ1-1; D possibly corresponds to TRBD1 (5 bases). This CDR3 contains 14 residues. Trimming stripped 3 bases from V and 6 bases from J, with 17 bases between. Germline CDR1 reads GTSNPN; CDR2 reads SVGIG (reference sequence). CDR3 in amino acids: CAWRLGWGGPEAFF. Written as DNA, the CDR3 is TGTGCCTGGAGGCTAGGGTGGGGGGGACCTGAAGCTTTCTTT.

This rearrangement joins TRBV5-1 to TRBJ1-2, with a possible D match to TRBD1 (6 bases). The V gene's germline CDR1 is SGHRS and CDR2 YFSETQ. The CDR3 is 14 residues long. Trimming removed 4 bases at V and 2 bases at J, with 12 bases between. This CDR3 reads CASSTGTTNYGYTF. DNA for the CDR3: TGCGCCAGCAGCACCGGGACAACGAACTATGGCTACACCTTC.

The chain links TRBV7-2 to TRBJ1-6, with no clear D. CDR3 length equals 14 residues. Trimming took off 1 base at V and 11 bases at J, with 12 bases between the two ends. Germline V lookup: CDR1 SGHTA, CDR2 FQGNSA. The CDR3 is CASSLVFGLTPLHF. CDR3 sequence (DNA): TGTGCCAGCAGCTTAGTATTCGGATTAACACCCCTCCACTTT. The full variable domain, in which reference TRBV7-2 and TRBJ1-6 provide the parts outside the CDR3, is GAGVSQSPSNKVTEKGKDVELRCDPISGHTALYWYRQSLGQGLEFLIYFQGNSAPDKSGLPSDRFSAERTGGSVSTLTIQRTQQEDSAVYLCASSLVFGLTPLHFGNGTRLTVT.

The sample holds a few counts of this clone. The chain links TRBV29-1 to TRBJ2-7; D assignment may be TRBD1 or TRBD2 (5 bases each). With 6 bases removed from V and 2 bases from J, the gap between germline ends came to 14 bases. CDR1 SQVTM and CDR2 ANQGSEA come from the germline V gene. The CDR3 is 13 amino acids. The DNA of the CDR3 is TGCAGCGTCACCGGGACGGTAACCTACGAGCAGTACTTC. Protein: CSVTGTVTYEQYF.

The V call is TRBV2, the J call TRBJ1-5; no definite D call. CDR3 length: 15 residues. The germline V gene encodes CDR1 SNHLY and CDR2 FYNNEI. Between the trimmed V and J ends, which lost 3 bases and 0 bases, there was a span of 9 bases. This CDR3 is CASSDDAYSNQPQHF. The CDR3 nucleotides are TGTGCCAGCAGTGATGATGCCTATAGCAATCAGCCCCAGCATTTT. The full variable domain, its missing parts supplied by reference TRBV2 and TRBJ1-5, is EPEVTQTPSHQVTQMGQEVILRCVPISNHLYFYWYRQILGQKVEFLVSFYNNEISEKSEIFDDQFSVERPDGSNFTLKIRSTKLEDSAMYFCASSDDAYSNQPQHFGDGTRLSIL.

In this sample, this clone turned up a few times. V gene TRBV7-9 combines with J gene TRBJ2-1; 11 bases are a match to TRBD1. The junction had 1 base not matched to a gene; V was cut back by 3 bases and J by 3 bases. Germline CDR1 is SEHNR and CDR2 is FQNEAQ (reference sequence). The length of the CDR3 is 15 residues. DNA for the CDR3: TGTGCCAGCAGCTTCGGGACAGGGGGCTACAATGAGCAGTTCTTC. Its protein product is CASSFGTGGYNEQFF. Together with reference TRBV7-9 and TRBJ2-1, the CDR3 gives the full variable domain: DTGVSQNPRHKITKRGQNVTFRCDPISEHNRLYWYRQTLGQGPEFLTYFQNEAQLEKSRLLSDRFSAERPKGSFSTLEIQRTEQGDSAMYLCASSFGTGGYNEQFFGPGTRLTVL.

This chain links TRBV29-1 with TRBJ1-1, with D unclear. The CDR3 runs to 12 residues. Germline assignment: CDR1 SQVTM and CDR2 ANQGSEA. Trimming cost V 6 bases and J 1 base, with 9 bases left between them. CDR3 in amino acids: CSVRVANTEAFF. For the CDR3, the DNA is TGCAGCGTAAGGGTCGCGAACACTGAAGCTTTCTTT.

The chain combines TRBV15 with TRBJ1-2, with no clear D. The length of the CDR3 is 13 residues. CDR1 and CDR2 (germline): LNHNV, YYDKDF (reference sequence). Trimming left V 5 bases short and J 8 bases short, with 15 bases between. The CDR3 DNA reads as TGTGCCACCAGCCCGGCGGAATCCTTAGGCTACACCTTC. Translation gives CATSPAESLGYTF.

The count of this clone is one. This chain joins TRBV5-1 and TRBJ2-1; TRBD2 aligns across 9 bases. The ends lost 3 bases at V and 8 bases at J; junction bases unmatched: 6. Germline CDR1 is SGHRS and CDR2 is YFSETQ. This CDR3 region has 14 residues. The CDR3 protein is CASSSGTSRDEQFF. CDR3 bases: TGCGCCAGCAGCTCCGGGACTAGCAGGGATGAGCAGTTCTTC.

The CDR3 here is CSSGGSYNEQFF. The CDR3 nucleotides are TGCAGCTCAGGGGGCTCCTACAATGAGCAGTTCTTC. The rearrangement links TRBV29-1 to TRBJ2-1; 7 bases are shared with TRBD1. The length of the CDR3 is 12 residues. CDR1 is SQVTM, CDR2 ANQGSEA, per germline. Trimming at V came to 8 bases and at J to 0 bases, leaving 1 base not matched to a gene.

This CDR3 is CSAGQQYEQYF. CDR3 in DNA: TGCAGTGCGGGACAGCAATACGAGCAGTACTTC. This rearrangement joins TRBV20-1 to TRBJ2-7, with 7 positions matching TRBD1. The length of the CDR3 is 11 residues. J gave up 4 bases and V 6 bases, and 3 bases lay outside the gene matches. Germline-derived CDR1 and CDR2 are DFQATT and SNEGSKA (reference sequence).

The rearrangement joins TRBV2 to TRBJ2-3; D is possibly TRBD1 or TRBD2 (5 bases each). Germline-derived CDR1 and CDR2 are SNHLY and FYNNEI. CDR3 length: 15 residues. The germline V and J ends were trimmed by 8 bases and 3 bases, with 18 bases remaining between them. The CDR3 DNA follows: TGTGCCAGCGCACTGGGGACGGGCGGGACAGATACGCAGTATTTT. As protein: CASALGTGGTDTQYF.

CDR3 region: CASSPGTNQPQHF. DNA for the CDR3: TGTGCCAGCAGCCCCGGGACCAATCAGCCCCAGCATTTT. The chain uses TRBV9 and TRBJ1-5; D possibly corresponds to TRBD1 (5 bases). Looked up from germline, CDR1 is SGDLS and CDR2 is YYNGEE. V was shortened by 4 bases and J by 3 bases, with 8 bases between the two germline ends. The CDR3 loop spans 13 amino acids.

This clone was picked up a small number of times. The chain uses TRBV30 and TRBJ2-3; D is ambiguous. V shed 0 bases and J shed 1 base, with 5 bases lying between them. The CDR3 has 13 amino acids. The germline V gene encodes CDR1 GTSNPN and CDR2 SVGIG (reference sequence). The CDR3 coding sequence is TGTGCCTGGAGTGTTGCGGGCACAGATACGCAGTATTTT. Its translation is CAWSVAGTDTQYF.

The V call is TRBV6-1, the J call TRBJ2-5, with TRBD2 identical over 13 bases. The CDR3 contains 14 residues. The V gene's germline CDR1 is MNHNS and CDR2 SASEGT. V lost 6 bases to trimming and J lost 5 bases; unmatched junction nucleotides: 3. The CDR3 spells CASRLTSGGETQYF. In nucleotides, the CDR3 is TGTGCCAGCAGATTGACTAGCGGGGGGGAGACCCAGTACTTC.

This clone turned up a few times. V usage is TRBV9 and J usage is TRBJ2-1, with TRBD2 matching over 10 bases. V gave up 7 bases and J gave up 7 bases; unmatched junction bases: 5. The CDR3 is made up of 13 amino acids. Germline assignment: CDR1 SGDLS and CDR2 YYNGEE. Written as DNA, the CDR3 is TGTGCCAGCGCTAGCGGGGGCGTTAATGAGCAGTTCTTC. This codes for CASASGGVNEQFF.

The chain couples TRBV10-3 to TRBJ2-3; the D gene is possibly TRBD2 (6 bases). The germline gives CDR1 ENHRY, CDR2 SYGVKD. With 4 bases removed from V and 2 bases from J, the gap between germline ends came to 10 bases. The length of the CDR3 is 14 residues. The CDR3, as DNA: TGTGCCATCAGTGTGCTAGCGTCCACAGATACGCAGTATTTT. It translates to CAISVLASTDTQYF.

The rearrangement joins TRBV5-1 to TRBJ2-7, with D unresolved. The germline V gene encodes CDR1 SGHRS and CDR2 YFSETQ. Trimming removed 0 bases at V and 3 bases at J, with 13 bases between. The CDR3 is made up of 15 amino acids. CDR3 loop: CASSLEGPLGYEQYF. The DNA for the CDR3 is TGCGCCAGCAGCTTGGAGGGCCCCCTAGGCTACGAGCAGTACTTC.

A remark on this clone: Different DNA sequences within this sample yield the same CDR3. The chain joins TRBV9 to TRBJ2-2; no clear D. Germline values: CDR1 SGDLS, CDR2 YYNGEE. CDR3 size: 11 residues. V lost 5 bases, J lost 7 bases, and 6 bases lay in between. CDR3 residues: CASSVGGELFF. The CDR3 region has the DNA TGTGCCAGCAGTGTGGGCGGGGAGCTGTTTTTT. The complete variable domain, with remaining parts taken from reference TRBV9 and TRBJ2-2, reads DSGVTQTPKHLITATGQRVTLRCSPRSGDLSVYWYQQSLDQGLQFLIQYYNGEERAKGNILERFSAQQFPDLHSELNLSSLELGDSALYFCASSVGGELFFGEGSRLTVL.

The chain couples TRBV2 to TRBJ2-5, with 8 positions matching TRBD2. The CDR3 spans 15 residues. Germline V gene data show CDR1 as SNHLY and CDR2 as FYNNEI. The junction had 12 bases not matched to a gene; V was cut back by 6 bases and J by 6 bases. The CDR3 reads CASRSLTSGDQTQYF. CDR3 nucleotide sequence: TGTGCCAGCAGGTCCTTAACTAGCGGTGATCAGACCCAGTACTTC.

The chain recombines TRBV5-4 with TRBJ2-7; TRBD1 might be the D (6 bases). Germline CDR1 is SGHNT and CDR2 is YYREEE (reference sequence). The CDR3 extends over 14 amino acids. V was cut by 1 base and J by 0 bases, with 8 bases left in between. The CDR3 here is CASSLRGTSYEQYF. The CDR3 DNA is TGTGCCAGCAGCTTGAGGGGGACCTCCTACGAGCAGTACTTC.

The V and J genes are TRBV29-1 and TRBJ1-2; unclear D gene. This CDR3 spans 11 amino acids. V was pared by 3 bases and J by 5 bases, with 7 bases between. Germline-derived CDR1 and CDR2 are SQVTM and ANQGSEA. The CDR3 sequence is CSVEERYGYTF. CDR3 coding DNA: TGCAGCGTTGAGGAACGGTATGGCTACACCTTC.

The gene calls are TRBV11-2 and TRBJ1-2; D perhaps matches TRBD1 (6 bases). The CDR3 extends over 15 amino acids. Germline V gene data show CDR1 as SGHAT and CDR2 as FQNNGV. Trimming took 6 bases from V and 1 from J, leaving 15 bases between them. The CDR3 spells CASRPMDRRNYGYTF. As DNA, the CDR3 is TGTGCCAGCAGACCTATGGACAGACGTAACTATGGCTACACCTTC.

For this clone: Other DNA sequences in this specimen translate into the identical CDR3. CDR3 residues: CASSVGGAVNTEAFF. For the CDR3, the DNA is TGTGCCAGCAGCGTCGGGGGGGCAGTGAACACTGAAGCTTTCTTT. The genes are TRBV9 and TRBJ1-1; possibly TRBD1 for D (6 bases). This CDR3 comprises 15 residues. V lost 2 bases to trimming and J lost 0 bases, with 11 bases between them. Germline assignment: CDR1 SGDLS and CDR2 YYNGEE.

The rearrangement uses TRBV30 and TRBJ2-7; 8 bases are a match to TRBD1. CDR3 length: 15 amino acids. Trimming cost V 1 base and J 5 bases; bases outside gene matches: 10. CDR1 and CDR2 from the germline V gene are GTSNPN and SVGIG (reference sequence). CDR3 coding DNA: TGTGCCTGGAGTGGCAGGACAGGGAGTATCGACGAGCAGTACTTC. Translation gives CAWSGRTGSIDEQYF.